The rows below give T cell receptor beta chains drawn from one sample of a study of technical replicates of blood from a handful of donors. Assay: immunoSEQ multiplex PCR; the TCRdb copy retains only in-frame clones and omits some. The profile covers about 44,000 clones, with 96% appearing a single time and around 0.38% taken by the ten largest. Sequenced input: T cells isolated from PBMCs. The receptor set was obtained from a human donor in good health. The CDR3 runs from the conserved cysteine through the conserved F or W. Fields, in order: CDR3 length, J gene, D gene, V gene, clone size, CDR3 protein, CDR3 DNA. The D gene is left open where the match is weak. Clone size is given for some rows only: seen once, a few or many times, or a class if the clone is expanded.

15,TRBJ2-7,.,TRBV5-1,.,CASSLAGAYLYEQYF,TGCGCCAGCAGCTTGGCAGGGGCGTACCTCTACGAGCAGTACTTC
15,TRBJ2-7,.,TRBV7-6,.,CASSPSSIEGYEQYF,TGTGCCAGCAGCCCCTCTAGTATAGAAGGCTACGAGCAGTACTTC
15,TRBJ2-3,TRBD2,TRBV11-3,.,CASSLAGRGTDTQYF,TGTGCCAGCAGCTTAGCCGGGAGGGGCACAGATACGCAGTATTTT
18,TRBJ2-6,TRBD1,TRBV9,.,CASSVGTGINSGANVLTF,TGTGCCAGCAGCGTAGGGACAGGCATCAACTCTGGGGCCAACGTCCTGACTTTC
13,TRBJ1-1,.,TRBV19,.,CASNNRARTEAFF,TGTGCCAGTAATAACAGGGCGAGGACTGAAGCTTTCTTT
14,TRBJ2-7,.,TRBV27,.,CASSHRRATYEQYF,TGTGCCAGCAGTCACAGGCGAGCCACCTACGAGCAGTACTTC
12,TRBJ1-1,.,TRBV29-1,once,CSAQTFNTEAFF,TGCAGCGCCCAGACTTTCAACACTGAAGCTTTCTTT
17,TRBJ2-4,TRBD1,TRBV7-2,once,CASSLSPGTGNGNIQYF,TGTGCCAGCAGCCTATCGCCCGGGACAGGGAACGGAAACATTCAGTACTTC
16,TRBJ1-5,.,TRBV19,once,CATRYNARNSNQPQHF,TGTGCCACCAGATACAACGCACGTAATAGCAATCAGCCCCAGCATTTT
13,TRBJ2-5,.,TRBV5-1,.,CASSLNPGETQYF,TGCGCCAGCAGCTTGAATCCAGGGGAGACCCAGTACTTC
14,TRBJ1-1,.,TRBV11-3,.,CASSQLPGVAEAFF,TGTGCCAGCAGCCAATTGCCAGGGGTGGCTGAAGCTTTCTTT
17,TRBJ2-7,TRBD2,TRBV27,.,CASSSARRLAGSYEQYF,TGTGCCAGCAGTTCAGCACGTCGACTAGCGGGCTCCTACGAGCAGTACTTC
14,TRBJ2-7,TRBD2,TRBV19,.,CASSPSGRLDEQYF,TGTGCCAGTAGCCCTAGCGGGAGATTGGACGAGCAGTACTTC
14,TRBJ2-1,TRBD2,TRBV7-9,.,CASSLGTSNNEQFF,TGTGCCAGCAGCTTGGGGACTAGTAACAATGAGCAGTTCTTC
15,TRBJ2-1,TRBD2,TRBV19,.,CASSIGWTSSNEQFF,TGTGCCAGTAGTATAGGCTGGACTAGTAGCAATGAGCAGTTCTTC
11,TRBJ1-1,.,TRBV30,.,CAWSGGWEAFF,TGTGCCTGGTCGGGGGGGTGGGAAGCTTTCTTT
13,TRBJ1-2,.,TRBV6-5,.,CASSRDRSQGYTF,TGTGCCAGCAGTCGTGACAGGTCCCAGGGCTACACCTTC
14,TRBJ1-5,.,TRBV28,once,CASTPPTGNQPQHF,TGTGCCAGCACTCCCCCGACAGGCAATCAGCCCCAGCATTTT
16,TRBJ2-2,TRBD2,TRBV29-1,.,CSAEDPGRRATGELFF,TGCAGCGCCGAAGACCCCGGGAGGAGGGCCACCGGGGAGCTGTTTTTT
16,TRBJ2-3,.,TRBV5-1,.,CASSLPPGTSTDTQYF,TGCGCCAGCAGCTTACCACCGGGAACCTCAACAGATACGCAGTATTTT
13,TRBJ2-7,.,TRBV6-5,.,CASSPGYPYEQYF,TGTGCCAGCAGTCCCGGGTACCCCTACGAGCAGTACTTC
16,TRBJ2-6,.,TRBV18,.,CASSQLVASGANVLTF,TGTGCCAGCTCTCAATTAGTCGCGTCTGGGGCCAACGTCCTGACTTTC
13,TRBJ2-7,TRBD2,TRBV11-2,.,CASCTGLAYEQYF,TGTGCCAGCTGCACGGGACTAGCTTACGAGCAGTACTTC
16,TRBJ1-4,TRBD1,TRBV14,once,CASSQEGGVRREKLFF,TGTGCCAGCAGCCAAGAAGGGGGCGTGAGGAGGGAAAAACTGTTTTTT
16,TRBJ2-5,.,TRBV5-1,.,CASSPFTLSVGETQYF,TGCGCCAGCAGCCCCTTTACCCTTAGCGTTGGAGAGACCCAGTACTTC
13,TRBJ2-1,TRBD2,TRBV19,.,CASSITSGREQFF,TGTGCCAGTAGTATTACTAGCGGGAGAGAGCAGTTCTTC
9,TRBJ2-1,.,TRBV20-1,.,CSALNEQFF,TGCAGTGCCCTAAATGAGCAGTTCTTC
16,TRBJ1-2,.,TRBV4-2,.,CASSLSRDKANYGYTF,TGTGCCAGCAGCCTTTCCCGGGATAAAGCTAACTATGGCTACACCTTC
14,TRBJ2-1,TRBD2,TRBV6-8,.,CASSLSGAYNEQFF,TGTGCCAGCAGTCTTAGCGGGGCCTACAATGAGCAGTTCTTC
12,TRBJ1-1,TRBD1,TRBV19,.,CASSGGGKGAFF,TGTGCCAGTTCGGGAGGGGGCAAGGGAGCTTTCTTT
14,TRBJ1-1,.,TRBV18,.,CASAGPPLNTEAFF,TGTGCCAGCGCTGGCCCTCCCCTTAACACTGAAGCTTTCTTT
15,TRBJ1-3,.,TRBV29-1,.,CSVEVTVSSGNTIYF,TGCAGCGTTGAAGTTACGGTGAGCTCTGGAAACACCATATATTTT
15,TRBJ1-1,.,TRBV7-9,.,CASNPWGGPNTEAFF,TGTGCCAGCAACCCGTGGGGGGGGCCGAACACTGAAGCTTTCTTT
10,TRBJ2-3,.,TRBV29-1,.,CSVHTDTQYF,TGCAGCGTTCACACAGATACGCAGTATTTT
14,TRBJ2-7,.,TRBV10-3,.,CAITSDIGIREQYF,TGTGCCATCACAAGCGATATAGGAATACGCGAGCAGTACTTC
14,TRBJ2-3,.,TRBV27,.,CASSLTDGTDTQYF,TGTGCCAGCAGCCTGACAGACGGGACAGATACGCAGTATTTT
13,TRBJ1-2,.,TRBV4-2,.,CASSQFEGDGYTF,TGTGCCAGCAGCCAATTTGAGGGCGATGGCTACACCTTC
15,TRBJ2-2,TRBD1,TRBV6-4,.,CASSETGTNTGELFF,TGTGCCAGCAGTGAGACAGGGACGAACACCGGGGAGCTGTTTTTT
15,TRBJ2-5,.,TRBV18,.,CASSRVPGDQETQYF,TGTGCCAGCTCACGAGTACCCGGGGACCAAGAGACCCAGTACTTC
15,TRBJ1-2,TRBD1,TRBV5-4,.,CASSWPQGASYGYTF,TGTGCCAGCAGCTGGCCCCAGGGGGCCTCCTATGGCTACACCTTC
15,TRBJ1-5,.,TRBV6-1,.,CASSEIGRGNQPQHF,TGTGCCAGCAGTGAAATTGGCAGGGGAAATCAGCCCCAGCATTTT
14,TRBJ1-1,.,TRBV27,.,CASSLSRAYTEAFF,TGTGCCAGCAGTTTATCCAGGGCGTACACTGAAGCTTTCTTT
15,TRBJ1-5,.,TRBV28,.,CASIHNQGKNQPQHF,TGTGCCAGCATCCACAATCAGGGGAAGAATCAGCCCCAGCATTTT
13,TRBJ1-5,TRBD1,TRBV28,.,CASIDRVNQPQHF,TGTGCCAGCATAGACAGGGTAAATCAGCCCCAGCATTTT
15,TRBJ1-5,.,TRBV6-6,.,CASSYLRGLEQPQHF,TGTGCCAGCAGTTACTTAAGAGGGTTAGAACAGCCCCAGCATTTT
14,TRBJ1-4,.,TRBV7-9,.,CASSLAGGNEKLFF,TGTGCCAGCAGCTTAGCAGGGGGTAATGAAAAACTGTTTTTT